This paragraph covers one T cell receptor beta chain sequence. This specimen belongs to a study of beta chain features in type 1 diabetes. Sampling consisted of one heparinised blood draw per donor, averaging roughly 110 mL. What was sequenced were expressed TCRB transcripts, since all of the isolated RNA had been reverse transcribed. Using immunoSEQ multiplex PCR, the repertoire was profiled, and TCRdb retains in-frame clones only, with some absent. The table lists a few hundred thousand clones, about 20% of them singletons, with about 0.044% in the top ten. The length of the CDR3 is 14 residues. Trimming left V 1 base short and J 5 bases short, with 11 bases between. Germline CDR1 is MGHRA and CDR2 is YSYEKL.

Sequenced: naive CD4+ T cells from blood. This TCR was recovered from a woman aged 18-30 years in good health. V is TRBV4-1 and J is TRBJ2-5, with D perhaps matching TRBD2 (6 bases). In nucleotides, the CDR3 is TGCGCCAGCAGCCAAGGCGGGGCGGGGGAGACCCAGTACTTC. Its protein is CASSQGGAGETQYF.